This record looks at one T cell receptor (beta chain) sequence and its context. Its specificity is not known. V was clipped by 6 bases and J by 6 bases, with 14 bases between them. The V gene's germline CDR1 is MNHEY and CDR2 SVGAGI. This CDR3 has 13 amino acids. The entry originates in a study of cytomegalovirus exposure and HLA in healthy donors. PCR employed 60 Vbeta and 13 Jbeta primers. Clones were read by immunoSEQ multiplex PCR, and TCRdb kept only the in-frame ones, dropping some. This sample has some 160,000 clones; roughly 85% occur once, and the top ten carry less than 2%. Study findings and constraints: An analysis that was carried out later associated some 17,000 TCR beta sequences with HLA alleles at 0.05 false discovery rate. On later analysis, the bulk of CMV-associated TCR beta chains appeared to be HLA-restricted.

The chain has TRBV6-5 and TRBJ1-1; D is unclear. The specimen was PBMCs. The TCR originated in a woman aged 25 to 39 in good health and CMV-seronegative. The CDR3 region is CASRTERSAEAFF. The CDR3 DNA sequence: TGTGCCAGCAGAACCGAGAGGTCGGCTGAAGCTTTCTTT.